This TCR beta chain was found in a study of T cell changes during pregnancy in multiple sclerosis. The CDR3 is made up of 16 amino acids. V dropped 0 bases and J dropped 0; count of bases not matched to a gene: 5. Per germline, CDR1 SGHNT and CDR2 YYREEE (reference sequence). Produced via immunoSEQ multiplex PCR; TCRdb's table is partial and in-frame only. The table includes some 38,000 clones, about 93% detected once. The source material was CD4+ T cells from peripheral blood mononuclear cells, sampled in the second trimester of pregnancy. The gene calls are TRBV5-4 and TRBJ2-7; 8 nucleotides align to TRBD1. The receptor was isolated from a female donor in good health, enrolled as a control in a pregnancy study. The CDR3 sequence: CASSLAGQGPSYEQYF. In nucleotides, the CDR3 is TGTGCCAGCAGCTTGGCAGGACAGGGTCCCTCCTACGAGCAGTACTTC.